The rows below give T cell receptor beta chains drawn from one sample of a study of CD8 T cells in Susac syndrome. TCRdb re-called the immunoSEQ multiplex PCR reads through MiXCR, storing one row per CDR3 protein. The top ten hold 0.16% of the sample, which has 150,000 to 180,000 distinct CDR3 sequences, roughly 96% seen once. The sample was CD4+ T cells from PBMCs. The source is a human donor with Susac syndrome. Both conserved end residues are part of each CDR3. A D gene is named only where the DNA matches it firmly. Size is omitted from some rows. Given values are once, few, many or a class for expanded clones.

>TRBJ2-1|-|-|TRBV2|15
CASSARGSSYNEQFF
TGTGCCAGCAGTGCGCGGGGTAGCTCCTACAATGAGCAGTTCTTC
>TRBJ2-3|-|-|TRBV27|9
CARTDTQYF
TGTGCCAGAACAGATACGCAGTATTTT
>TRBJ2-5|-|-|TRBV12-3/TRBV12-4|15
CASNLPPGKQETQYF
TGTGCCAGCAACCTTCCACCGGGAAAACAAGAGACCCAGTACTTC
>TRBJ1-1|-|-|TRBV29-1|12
CSAGGKGTEAFF
TGCAGCGCTGGGGGAAAAGGGACTGAAGCTTTCTTT
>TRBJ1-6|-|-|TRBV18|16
CASSPPGRVYNSPLHF
TGTGCCAGCTCACCACCCGGAAGGGTCTATAATTCACCCCTCCACTTT
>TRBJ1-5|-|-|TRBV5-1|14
CASSLSQGDQPQHF
TGCGCCAGCAGCTTGTCACAGGGAGATCAGCCCCAGCATTTT
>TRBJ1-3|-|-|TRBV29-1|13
CSASWGEGNTIYF
TGCAGCGCCTCCTGGGGCGAAGGAAACACCATATATTTT
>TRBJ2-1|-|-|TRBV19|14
CASSQGWGRNEQFF
TGTGCCAGTAGTCAGGGGTGGGGAAGGAATGAGCAGTTCTTC
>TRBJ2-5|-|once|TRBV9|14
CASSDLGSFGTQYF
TGTGCCAGCAGCGACCTAGGGTCCTTTGGGACCCAGTACTTC
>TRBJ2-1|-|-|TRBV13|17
CASSHFGPRTRGNEQFF
TGTGCCAGCAGCCATTTCGGCCCCCGAACACGGGGCAATGAGCAGTTCTTC
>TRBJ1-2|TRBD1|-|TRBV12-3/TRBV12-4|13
CASSWDSPYGYTF
TGTGCCAGCAGTTGGGACAGCCCCTATGGCTACACCTTC
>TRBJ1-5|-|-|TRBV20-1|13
CSARPDRNQPQHF
TGCAGTGCTAGACCGGACAGAAATCAGCCCCAGCATTTT
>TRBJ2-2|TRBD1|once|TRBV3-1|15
CASSQGTGRSGELFF
TGTGCCAGCAGCCAAGGGACAGGGAGGTCCGGGGAGCTGTTTTTT
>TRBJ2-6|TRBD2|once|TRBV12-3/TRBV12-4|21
CASSPRSLAGGLASGANVLTF
TGTGCCAGCAGTCCCCGTTCCCTAGCGGGGGGCCTCGCCTCTGGGGCCAACGTCCTGACTTTC
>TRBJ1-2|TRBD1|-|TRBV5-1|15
CASSWGGTGDYGYTF
TGCGCCAGCAGCTGGGGAGGGACAGGGGACTATGGCTACACCTTC
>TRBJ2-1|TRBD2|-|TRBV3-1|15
CASSPPGLAGNEQFF
TGTGCCAGCAGCCCCCCGGGACTAGCGGGAAATGAGCAGTTCTTC
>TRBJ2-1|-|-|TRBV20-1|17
CSARVGGRGGQYNEQFF
TGCAGTGCTAGAGTCGGGGGAAGGGGGGGCCAGTACAATGAGCAGTTCTTC
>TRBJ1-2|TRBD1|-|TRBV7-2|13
CASRSGTGGGYTF
TGTGCCAGCAGATCCGGGACAGGGGGTGGCTACACCTTC